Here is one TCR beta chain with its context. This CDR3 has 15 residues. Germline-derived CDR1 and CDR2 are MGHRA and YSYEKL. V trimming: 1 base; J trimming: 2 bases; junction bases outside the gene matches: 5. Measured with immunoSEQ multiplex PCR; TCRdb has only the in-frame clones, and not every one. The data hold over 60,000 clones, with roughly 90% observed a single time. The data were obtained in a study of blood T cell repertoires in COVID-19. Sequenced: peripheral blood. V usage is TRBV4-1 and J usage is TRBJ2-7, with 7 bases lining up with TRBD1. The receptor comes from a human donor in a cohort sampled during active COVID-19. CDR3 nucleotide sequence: TGCGCCAGCAGCCAAGGGGAGACAGGGACCTACGAGCAGTACTTC. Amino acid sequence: CASSQGETGTYEQYF.